The present T cell receptor beta chain was sequenced within a study of T cell changes during pregnancy in multiple sclerosis. The method was immunoSEQ multiplex PCR; TCRdb's version includes in-frame clones alone and lacks a portion of them. The repertoire has around 36,000 clones, roughly 90% of them found once; the top ten carry 10% to 15%. Trimming at V came to 5 bases and at J to 3 bases, leaving 4 bases not matched to a gene. The CDR3 has 13 amino acids. CDR1 and CDR2 from the germline V gene are MNHEY and SVGAGI. Sequencing was performed on CD8+ T cells from peripheral blood mononuclear cells, taken in the first trimester of pregnancy. This chain connects TRBV6-5 to TRBJ2-7, with 7 bases fitting TRBD2. This clonotype was sampled from a female donor with multiple sclerosis, enrolled in a pregnancy study. As DNA, the CDR3 is TGTGCCAGCAGTCTAGCGGAGAACTACGAGCAGTACTTC. The encoded protein is CASSLAENYEQYF.